This T cell receptor beta chain emerged from a study of blood T cell repertoires in COVID-19. Study-wide background: The origin of the acute and convalescent COVID-19 samples was the United States, Italy and Spain. The cDNA or gDNA used as material had been derived from T cells, B-cell-depleted T cells, or PBMCs.

J gave up 2 bases and V 5 bases, and 7 bases lay outside the gene matches. The CDR3 consists of 16 residues. The germline V gene has CDR1 LGHDT and CDR2 YNNKEL (reference sequence). Clones were sequenced by immunoSEQ multiplex PCR, and TCRdb holds only the in-frame ones, with some missing. The data contain 75,000 to 90,000 clones, roughly 80% of them seen just once; the ten biggest clones take up about 11%. The sequence was obtained from a woman aged 40 to 50 with active or convalescent COVID-19. The chain combines TRBV3-1 (or the pseudogene TRBV3-2) with TRBJ2-3, with 10 bases identical to TRBD2. Sequencing input: peripheral blood. The CDR3 reads CASSTRAGGPTDTQYF. CDR3 nucleotides: TGTGCCAGCAGCACCCGAGCGGGGGGGCCCACAGATACGCAGTATTTT.